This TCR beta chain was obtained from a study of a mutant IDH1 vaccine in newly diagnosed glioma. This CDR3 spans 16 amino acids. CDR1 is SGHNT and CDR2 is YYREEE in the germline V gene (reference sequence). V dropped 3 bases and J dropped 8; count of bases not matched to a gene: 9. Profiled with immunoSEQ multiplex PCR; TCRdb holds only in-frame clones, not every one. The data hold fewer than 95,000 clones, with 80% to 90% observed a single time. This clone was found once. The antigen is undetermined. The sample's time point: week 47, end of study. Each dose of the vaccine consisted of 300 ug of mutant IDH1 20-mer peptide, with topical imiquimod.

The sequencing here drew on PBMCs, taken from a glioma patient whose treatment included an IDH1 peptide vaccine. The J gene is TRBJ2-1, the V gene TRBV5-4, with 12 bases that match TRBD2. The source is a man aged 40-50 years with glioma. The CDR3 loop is CASSSKTSGSADEQFF. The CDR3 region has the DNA TGTGCCAGCAGCTCGAAGACTAGCGGGAGTGCGGATGAGCAGTTCTTC. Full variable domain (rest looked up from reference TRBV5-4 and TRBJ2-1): ETGVTQSPTHLIKTRGQQVTLRCSSQSGHNTVSWYQQALGQGPQFIFQYYREEENGRGNFPPRFSGLQFPNYSSELNVNALELDDSALYLCASSSKTSGSADEQFFGPGTRLTVL.